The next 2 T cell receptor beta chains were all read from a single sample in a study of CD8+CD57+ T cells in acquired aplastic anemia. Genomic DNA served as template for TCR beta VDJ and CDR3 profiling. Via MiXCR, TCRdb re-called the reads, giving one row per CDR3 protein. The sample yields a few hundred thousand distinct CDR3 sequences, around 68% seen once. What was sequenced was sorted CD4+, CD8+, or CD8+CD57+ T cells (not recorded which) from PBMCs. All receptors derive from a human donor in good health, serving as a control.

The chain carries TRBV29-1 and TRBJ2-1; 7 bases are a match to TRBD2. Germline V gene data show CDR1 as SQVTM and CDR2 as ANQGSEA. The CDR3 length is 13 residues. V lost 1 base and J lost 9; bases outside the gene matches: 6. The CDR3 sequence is CSVEALGLVEQFF. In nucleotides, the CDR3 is TGCAGCGTTGAAGCTCTCGGACTAGTTGAGCAGTTCTTC.

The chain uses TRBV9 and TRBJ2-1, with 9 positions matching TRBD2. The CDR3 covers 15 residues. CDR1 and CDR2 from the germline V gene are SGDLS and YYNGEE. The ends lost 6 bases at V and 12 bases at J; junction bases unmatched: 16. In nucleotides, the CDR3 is TGTGCCAGCATTGGGCGAGCGGGGGGTCCGTATGTGCAGTTCTTC. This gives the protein CASIGRAGGPYVQFF.